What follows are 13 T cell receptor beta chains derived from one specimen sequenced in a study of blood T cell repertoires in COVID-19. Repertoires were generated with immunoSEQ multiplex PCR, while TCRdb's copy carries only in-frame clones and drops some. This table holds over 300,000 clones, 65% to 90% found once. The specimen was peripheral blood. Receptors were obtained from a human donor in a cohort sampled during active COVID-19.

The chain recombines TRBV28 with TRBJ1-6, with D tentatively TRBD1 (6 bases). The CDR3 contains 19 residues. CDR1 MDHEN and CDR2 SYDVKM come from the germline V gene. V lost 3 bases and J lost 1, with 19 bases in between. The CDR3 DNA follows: TGTGCCAGCAGTTTCCCACGACGGGGGGGGGCATCCTATAATTCACCCCTCCACTTT. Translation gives CASSFPRRGGASYNSPLHF.

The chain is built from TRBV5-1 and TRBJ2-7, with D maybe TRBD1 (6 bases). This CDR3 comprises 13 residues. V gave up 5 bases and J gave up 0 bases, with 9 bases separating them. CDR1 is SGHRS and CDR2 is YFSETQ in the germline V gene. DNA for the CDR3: TGCGCCAGCAGGTGGGACAACTCCTACGAGCAGTACTTC. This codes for CASRWDNSYEQYF.

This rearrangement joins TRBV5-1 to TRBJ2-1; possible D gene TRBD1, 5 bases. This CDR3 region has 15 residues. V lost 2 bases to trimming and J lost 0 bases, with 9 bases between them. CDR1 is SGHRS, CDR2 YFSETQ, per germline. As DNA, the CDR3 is TGCGCCAGCAGCTTCAGGGAATCCTCCTACAATGAGCAGTTCTTC. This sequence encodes CASSFRESSYNEQFF.

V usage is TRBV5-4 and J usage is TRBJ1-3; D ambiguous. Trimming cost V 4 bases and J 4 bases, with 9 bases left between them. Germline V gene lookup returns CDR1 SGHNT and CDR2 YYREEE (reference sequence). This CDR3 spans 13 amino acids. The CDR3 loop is CASSNQAGNTIYF. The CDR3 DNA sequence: TGTGCCAGCAGCAATCAAGCAGGAAACACCATATATTTT.

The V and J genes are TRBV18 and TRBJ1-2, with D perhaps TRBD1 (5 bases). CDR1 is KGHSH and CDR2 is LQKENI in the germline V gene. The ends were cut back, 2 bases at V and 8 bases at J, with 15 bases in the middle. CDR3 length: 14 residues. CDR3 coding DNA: TGTGCCAGCTCACCATTGCCTCAGGGCGGCGGCTACACCTTC. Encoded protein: CASSPLPQGGGYTF.

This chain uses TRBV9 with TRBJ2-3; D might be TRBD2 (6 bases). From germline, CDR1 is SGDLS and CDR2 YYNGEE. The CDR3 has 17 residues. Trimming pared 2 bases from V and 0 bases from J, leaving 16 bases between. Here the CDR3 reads CASSVGTLSASTDTQYF. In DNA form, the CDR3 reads TGTGCCAGCAGCGTTGGGACTCTAAGTGCTAGCACAGATACGCAGTATTTT.

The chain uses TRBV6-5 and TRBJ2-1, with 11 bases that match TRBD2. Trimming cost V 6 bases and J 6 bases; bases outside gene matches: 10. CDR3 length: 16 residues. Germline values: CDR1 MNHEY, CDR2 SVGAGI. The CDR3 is CASSYKGTSGVNEQFF. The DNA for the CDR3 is TGTGCCAGCAGCTACAAAGGGACTAGCGGCGTCAATGAGCAGTTCTTC.

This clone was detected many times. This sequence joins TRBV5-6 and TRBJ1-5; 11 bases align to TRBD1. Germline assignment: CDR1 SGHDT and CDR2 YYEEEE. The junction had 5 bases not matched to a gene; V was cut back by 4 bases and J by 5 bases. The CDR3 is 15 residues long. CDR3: CASSRDRGIHQPQHF. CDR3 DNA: TGTGCCAGCAGCCGGGACAGGGGGATCCATCAGCCCCAGCATTTT.

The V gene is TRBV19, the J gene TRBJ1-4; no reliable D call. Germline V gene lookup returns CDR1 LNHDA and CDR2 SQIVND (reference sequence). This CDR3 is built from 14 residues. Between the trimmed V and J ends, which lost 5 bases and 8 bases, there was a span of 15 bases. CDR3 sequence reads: CASSPGSLGEKLFF. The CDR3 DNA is TGTGCCAGTAGTCCCGGGTCCCTTGGGGAAAAACTGTTTTTT.

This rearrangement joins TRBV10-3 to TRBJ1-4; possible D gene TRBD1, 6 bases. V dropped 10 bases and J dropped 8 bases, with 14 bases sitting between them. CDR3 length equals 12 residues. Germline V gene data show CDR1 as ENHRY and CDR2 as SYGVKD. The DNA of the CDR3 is TGTGCCACCCAGGGAGGGGGGGAAAAACTGTTTTTT. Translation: CATQGGGEKLFF.

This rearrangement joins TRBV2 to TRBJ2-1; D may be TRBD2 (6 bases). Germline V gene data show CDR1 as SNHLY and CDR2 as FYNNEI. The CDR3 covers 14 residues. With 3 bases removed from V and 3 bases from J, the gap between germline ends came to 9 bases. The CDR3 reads CASSEAGSYNEQFF. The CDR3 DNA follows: TGTGCCAGCAGTGAGGCCGGGAGCTACAATGAGCAGTTCTTC. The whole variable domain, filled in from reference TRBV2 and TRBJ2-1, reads EPEVTQTPSHQVTQMGQEVILRCVPISNHLYFYWYRQILGQKVEFLVSFYNNEISEKSEIFDDQFSVERPDGSNFTLKIRSTKLEDSAMYFCASSEAGSYNEQFFGPGTRLTVL.

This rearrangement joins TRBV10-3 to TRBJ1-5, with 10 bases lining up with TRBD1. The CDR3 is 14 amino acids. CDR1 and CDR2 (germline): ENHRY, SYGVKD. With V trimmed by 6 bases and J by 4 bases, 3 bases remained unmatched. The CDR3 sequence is CAISGTGENQPQHF. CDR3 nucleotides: TGTGCCATCAGCGGGACAGGGGAGAATCAGCCCCAGCATTTT.

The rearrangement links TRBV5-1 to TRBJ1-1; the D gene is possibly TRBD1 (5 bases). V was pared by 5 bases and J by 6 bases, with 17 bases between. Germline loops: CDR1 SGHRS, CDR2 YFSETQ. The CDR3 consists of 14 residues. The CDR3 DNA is TGCGCCAGCAGTTCGGCAGGGAAGGGCGCTGAAGCTTTCTTT. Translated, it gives CASSSAGKGAEAFF.